This record concerns one T cell receptor (beta chain) sequence. Antigen unknown. The source of the sample is a study of T cell responses to AZD1222 COVID-19 vaccine. Study-wide results and caveats: Females outnumbered males among donors, who were mostly white British; clonal diversity was possibly underestimated. Just a handful of people given AZD1222 tested seropositive at baseline. The repertoires were collected only after the peak T cell response.

TCRdb keeps only in-frame clones here, not all; method: immunoSEQ multiplex PCR. The sample yields 130,000 or so clones, about 94% seen once. The CDR3 loop spans 14 amino acids. V shed 3 bases and J shed 3 bases, with 11 bases lying between them. CDR1 WSHSY and CDR2 SAAADI come from the germline V gene. The specimen comprised peripheral blood, sampled on day 0 of AZD1222 vaccination. The gene calls are TRBV10-2 and TRBJ1-1, with TRBD1 as a possible D gene (6 bases). The receptor's source is an adult in good health. CDR3 loop: CASSDYRQDTEAFF. CDR3 nucleotides: TGCGCCAGCAGTGATTACCGACAGGACACTGAAGCTTTCTTT.